This entry lists 10 T cell receptor beta chains sequenced from one sample in a study of response to subunit inactivated influenza vaccine. From the RT-PCR reads, TCRdb called clonotypes with MiXCR, one entry per CDR3 protein. The data show 540,000 or so distinct CDR3 sequences, approximately 13% seen once. The sample in question was PBMCs from blood, obtained about 40 days after vaccination. The source is a man between 45 and 60 years old who received an inactivated influenza vaccine.

This clonotype came up a few times. This chain connects TRBV7-6 to TRBJ1-1; D is ambiguous. The V end lost 3 bases, the J end lost 1 base, and 9 bases lay between the germline ends. The CDR3 extends over 14 amino acids. Germline V gene data show CDR1 as SGHVS and CDR2 as FNYEAQ. The CDR3 sequence is CASSFKIWNTEAFF. CDR3 bases: TGTGCCAGCAGCTTTAAAATATGGAACACTGAAGCTTTCTTT. The entire variable domain, with the rest obtained from reference TRBV7-6 and TRBJ1-1, is as follows: GAGVSQSPRYKVTKRGQDVALRCDPISGHVSLYWYRQALGQGPEFLTYFNYEAQQDKSGLPNDRFSAERPEGSISTLTIQRTEQRDSAMYRCASSFKIWNTEAFFGQGTRLTVV.

The table lists this clonotype with a few counts. The chain recombines TRBV25-1 with TRBJ1-3, with D possibly being TRBD1 (5 bases). This CDR3 contains 19 residues. Trimming took off 4 bases at V and 0 bases at J, with 22 bases between the two ends. Germline CDR1 is MGHDK and CDR2 is SYGVNS. CDR3 protein: CASSGPSGTVLNSGNTIYF. The CDR3 DNA is TGTGCCAGCAGTGGGCCCTCCGGGACTGTCCTTAACTCTGGAAACACCATATATTTT.

This clonotype was observed many times. The V call is TRBV15, the J call TRBJ2-3; D unresolved. Germline CDR1 is LNHNV and CDR2 is YYDKDF (reference sequence). V was cut by 5 bases and J by 4 bases, with 10 bases left in between. CDR3 length equals 13 residues. In nucleotides, the CDR3 is TGTGCCACCAGCCGGAGACGCTCAGATACGCAGTATTTT. Translation gives CATSRRRSDTQYF.

Many counts were recorded for this clonotype. This rearrangement joins TRBV7-8 to TRBJ1-5; D gene unclear. Trimming took off 2 bases at V and 3 bases at J, with 23 bases between the two ends. The CDR3 consists of 19 residues. In germline, CDR1 is SGHVS, CDR2 FQNEAQ. Here the CDR3 DNA reads TGTGCCAGCAGCTTAAATATTGGTACGGGCCAGAACCACAATCAGCCCCAGCATTTT. Protein: CASSLNIGTGQNHNQPQHF.

The CDR3 spells CSARDSLGELFF. In DNA form, the CDR3 reads TGCAGTGCTAGAGATTCCCTCGGGGAGCTGTTTTTT. The chain links TRBV20-1 to TRBJ2-2; no reliable D call. CDR3 length: 12 residues. V dropped 0 bases and J dropped 7 bases, with 6 bases sitting between them. Germline CDR1 reads DFQATT; CDR2 reads SNEGSKA (reference sequence).

A note on this clonotype: An end of the junction does not agree with germline; a read error may underlie this. This rearrangement joins TRBV12-3 or TRBV12-4 to TRBJ2-7; 10 bases line up with TRBD2. This CDR3 comprises 19 residues. The CDR3 region is CTSCLRAGGLQGGNYEQYF. As DNA, the CDR3 is TGTACCAGCTGTTTAAGAGCGGGAGGGCTACAGGGAGGGAACTACGAGCAGTACTTC.

In this sample, this clonotype turned up a few times. The CDR3 region has the DNA TGCAGTGCTAGGACTAGCGGGGGGATGCAAGAGACCCAGTACTTC. Translated: CSARTSGGMQETQYF. The chain has TRBV20-1 and TRBJ2-5; 13 bases are a match to TRBD2. V lost 3 bases and J lost 2; bases outside the gene matches: 3. The CDR3 runs 15 residues. In germline, CDR1 is DFQATT, CDR2 SNEGSKA (reference sequence).

This clonotype showed up many times. V is TRBV10-3 and J is TRBJ2-7; the match to TRBD2 covers 7 bases. Germline V gene lookup returns CDR1 ENHRY and CDR2 SYGVKD. V was pared by 0 bases and J by 6 bases, with 8 bases of the junction left unmatched. The CDR3 totals 15 residues. The CDR3 DNA is TGTGCCATCAGTGAGTCCTGGGGGGGTACTGCCGAGCAGTACTTC. As protein: CAISESWGGTAEQYF.

The chain uses TRBV5-5 and TRBJ1-2; 10 bases align to TRBD1. Germline CDR1 reads SGHKS; CDR2 reads YYEKEE (reference sequence). V was pared by 5 bases and J by 0 bases, with 7 bases of the junction left unmatched. The CDR3 has 16 amino acids. CDR3 DNA sequence: TGTGCCAGCAGGGCCGGGACAGGGGCGGCTAACTATGGCTACACCTTC. Translation gives CASRAGTGAANYGYTF. The variable domain in full, completed from reference TRBV5-5 and TRBJ1-2, reads DAGVTQSPTHLIKTRGQQVTLRCSPISGHKSVSWYQQVLGQGPQFIFQYYEKEERGRGNFPDRFSARQFPNYSSELNVNALLLGDSALYLCASRAGTGAANYGYTFGSGTRLTVV.

This clonotype was detected a few times. This chain uses TRBV7-8 with TRBJ2-5; weak D call: TRBD2 (5 bases). The V gene lost 4 bases and the J gene lost 5 bases, with 26 bases spanning the gap. This CDR3 spans 18 amino acids. Germline-derived CDR1 and CDR2 are SGHVS and FQNEAQ. CDR3 in amino acids: CASSSDGDSETSRETQYF. The CDR3 DNA follows: TGTGCCAGCAGCTCGGACGGGGATAGCGAAACGTCTAGGGAGACCCAGTACTTC.